Sequencing of this T cell receptor beta chain was carried out in a study of cytomegalovirus exposure and HLA in healthy donors. Study in general: Approximately 85 million unique TCRs from HLA-typed donors made up an early data release. The study, taken as a whole, reports: Cytomegalovirus status was reportedly diagnosed by the classifier with high sensitivity and specificity. Cytomegalovirus-associated status was assigned to about 180 TCR beta chains.

Researchers ran the PCR with 60 Vbeta and 13 Jbeta primers. Some clones are missing from TCRdb's copy, which holds only in-frame ones; the method was immunoSEQ multiplex PCR. Of some 130,000 clones in the sample, approximately 80% were seen once. The germline gives CDR1 SGHNT, CDR2 YYREEE (reference sequence). The CDR3 has 18 residues. V shed 3 bases and J shed 0 bases, with 16 bases lying between them. Concerning this clone: What it binds is unknown.

This chain connects TRBV5-4 to TRBJ2-6, with TRBD2 as a possible D gene (5 bases). Sequencing used PBMCs. This sequence was found in a female donor in good health and CMV-seropositive. The CDR3 reads CASSYRSGSDSGANVLTF. Here the CDR3 DNA reads TGTGCCAGCAGCTACCGCAGCGGCAGTGACTCTGGGGCCAACGTCCTGACTTTC.